These 18 T cell receptor beta chains originate from one sample sequenced in a study of breast tumors, draining lymph nodes, adjacent tissues. TCRdb re-called the multiplex PCR reads through MiXCR, storing one row per CDR3 protein. The sample has around 230,000 distinct CDR3 sequences, about 30% seen once. Samples came from axillary lymph nodes draining the breast cancer. The specimen was axillary lymph node tissue. These receptors were taken from a female donor with breast cancer. Some clones in this sample may be carry-over from other donors' samples.

This clonotype was picked up many times. J is TRBJ2-1 and V is TRBV10-3; TRBD1 might be the D (6 bases). The CDR3 length is 15 residues. Germline values: CDR1 ENHRY, CDR2 SYGVKD. Between the trimmed V and J ends, which lost 5 bases and 4 bases, there was a span of 15 bases. The CDR3 nucleotides read TGTGCCATCAGTCCCCGGACAGATTCGTACAATGAGCAGTTCTTC. It is translated as CAISPRTDSYNEQFF.

The table lists this clonotype with many counts. The chain's CDR3 is CASSDSPGSTDTQYF. CDR3 DNA sequence: TGTGCCAGCAGTGATTCCCCAGGGTCCACAGATACGCAGTATTTT. This chain uses TRBV2 with TRBJ2-3; D perhaps matches TRBD1 (5 bases). V lost 3 bases to trimming and J lost 2 bases, with 12 bases between them. The CDR3 totals 15 residues. Germline CDR1 is SNHLY and CDR2 is FYNNEI.

A single count supports this clonotype. The chain employs TRBV20-1 and TRBJ2-5; TRBD2 aligns across 7 bases. Trimming took 6 bases from V and 5 from J; bases not matched to a gene: 18. The CDR3 is 16 amino acids. The V gene's germline CDR1 is DFQATT and CDR2 SNEGSKA (reference sequence). The CDR3 nucleotides read TGCAGTGCGAAAGCTGCGAGCGGGGTGGATTTGGAGACCCAGTACTTC. The encoded protein is CSAKAASGVDLETQYF.

This clonotype was seen ten or more times. This chain connects TRBV6-6 to TRBJ2-2, with D tentatively TRBD1 (6 bases). Per germline, CDR1 MNHNY and CDR2 SVGAGI (reference sequence). This CDR3 spans 16 amino acids. V was trimmed by 5 bases and J by 5 bases, leaving 18 bases between them. CDR3 sequence (DNA): TGTGCCAGCAGTAAACGACAGGCGGATTCGACCGGGGAGCTGTTTTTT. Its protein is CASSKRQADSTGELFF.

The rearrangement joins TRBV20-1 to TRBJ2-3; 9 positions match TRBD1. Trimming took 4 bases from V and 4 from J; bases not matched to a gene: 15. The germline V gene encodes CDR1 DFQATT and CDR2 SNEGSKA (reference sequence). CDR3 length equals 17 residues. CDR3 in DNA: TGCAGTGCTATGGGGGGGACAGGGAGCCCACGAGCAGATACGCAGTATTTT. Its protein is CSAMGGTGSPRADTQYF.

This clonotype was counted ten times or more. The rearrangement uses TRBV14 and TRBJ1-6, with D hard to call. This CDR3 is built from 15 residues. Per the germline V gene, CDR1 is SGHDN and CDR2 is FVKESK. Deletions cut 0 bases from V and 9 bases from J, with 12 bases between. CDR3 nucleotides: TGTGCCAGCAGCCAAGAACCAAATGCCGCTTCACCCCTCCACTTT. It yields the protein CASSQEPNAASPLHF.

This clonotype has at least ten counts. The chain employs TRBV20-1 and TRBJ2-1; D is ambiguous. The V gene's germline CDR1 is DFQATT and CDR2 SNEGSKA (reference sequence). CDR3 length equals 13 residues. V shed 0 bases and J shed 6 bases, with 9 bases lying between them. CDR3 sequence reads: CSARDRLFNEQFF. The CDR3 DNA reads TGCAGTGCTAGAGATCGGCTTTTCAATGAGCAGTTCTTC.

This clonotype was observed at least ten times. The chain joins TRBV3-1 to TRBJ2-2; TRBD2 matches at 14 bases. The CDR3 is 16 amino acids. Germline V gene data show CDR1 as LGHDT and CDR2 as YNNKEL (reference sequence). After removal of 4 bases from V and 8 bases from J, the junction contained 6 bases not matched to a gene. CDR3 residues: CASSPGTSGRSGELFF. CDR3 nucleotides: TGTGCCAGCAGCCCCGGGACTAGCGGGAGATCTGGGGAGCTGTTTTTT.

Remarks on this clonotype: One junction end does not reproduce the germline sequence, and a read error may be involved. V gene TRBV20-1 combines with J gene TRBJ2-6, with 7 bases matching TRBD1. The CDR3 has 18 amino acids. The germline V gene encodes CDR1 DFQATT and CDR2 SNEGSKA (reference sequence). The CDR3 loop is CSVGQTGVPSSGANVLAF. The DNA of the CDR3 is TGCAGCGTTGGCCAAACAGGGGTTCCCTCCTCTGGGGCCAACGTCCTGGCTTTC.

The chain has TRBV5-1 and TRBJ2-1; possible D gene TRBD1, 6 bases. The CDR3 length is 14 residues. Trimming stripped 0 bases from V and 6 bases from J, with 10 bases between. Germline CDR1 reads SGHRS; CDR2 reads YFSETQ. The DNA for the CDR3 is TGCGCCAGCAGCTTGGAAGGGGGTCTCAATGAGCAGTTCTTC. It encodes CASSLEGGLNEQFF. The variable domain in full, completed from reference TRBV5-1 and TRBJ2-1, reads KAGVTQTPRYLIKTRGQQVTLSCSPISGHRSVSWYQQTPGQGLQFLFEYFSETQRNKGNFPGRFSGRQFSNSRSEMNVSTLELGDSALYLCASSLEGGLNEQFFGPGTRLTVL.

As regards this clonotype: The CDR3 ends on some other residue instead of the conserved phenylalanine or tryptophan, so this is likely a read error. The chain has TRBV15 and TRBJ1-1; possibly TRBD1 for D (6 bases). Germline CDR1 LNHNV, CDR2 YYDKDF (reference sequence). V lost 5 bases, J lost 3 bases, and 16 bases lay in between. The CDR3 consists of 15 residues. CDR3 in DNA: TGTGCCACCAGCGGAACACAGGGAAGGGACACTGAAGCTTTCCTT. Its translation: CATSGTQGRDTEAFL.

This clonotype was detected many times. The genes are TRBV6-5 and TRBJ2-7; D is possibly TRBD2 (5 bases). The germline V gene encodes CDR1 MNHEY and CDR2 SVGAGI. Trimming left V 7 bases short and J 2 bases short, with 6 bases between. The CDR3 is made up of 11 amino acids. This chain's CDR3 is CASKGAYEQYF. The CDR3 DNA reads as TGTGCCAGCAAGGGAGCCTACGAGCAGTACTTC.

This clonotype was seen ten or more times. The rearrangement joins TRBV19 to TRBJ2-1; either TRBD1 or TRBD2 may supply D (5 bases each). Between the trimmed V and J ends, which lost 8 bases and 8 bases, there was a span of 13 bases. CDR1 is LNHDA, CDR2 SQIVND, per germline (reference sequence). The CDR3 contains 12 residues. The CDR3 DNA follows: TGTGCCAGTGGGACCAGACGGGATGAGCAGTTCTTC. It specifies CASGTRRDEQFF.

This clonotype was found a few times. The chain has TRBV6-1 and TRBJ1-2; TRBD1 might be the D (6 bases). V was cut by 2 bases and J by 2 bases, with 18 bases left in between. Germline V gene data show CDR1 as MNHNS and CDR2 as SASEGT. The CDR3 has 17 residues. As DNA, the CDR3 is TGTGCCAGCAGTGAAAGGAATACAGGGTGGACGAACTATGGCTACACCTTC. Its protein is CASSERNTGWTNYGYTF.

This clonotype was seen ten or more times. The genes are TRBV6-1 and TRBJ2-1; D is undetermined. V was cut by 5 bases and J by 13 bases, with 21 bases left in between. The germline gives CDR1 MNHNS, CDR2 SASEGT. The CDR3 extends over 14 amino acids. CDR3 sequence: CASSPPSGSRRQFF. CDR3 nucleotide sequence: TGTGCCAGCAGTCCACCAAGTGGCTCCCGAAGACAGTTCTTC.

This clonotype has at least ten counts. The chain employs TRBV6-6 and TRBJ2-7; D is possibly TRBD1 or TRBD2 (5 bases each). V lost 7 bases to trimming and J lost 6 bases, with 13 bases between them. Germline-derived CDR1 and CDR2 are MNHNY and SVGAGI (reference sequence). This CDR3 has 12 residues. The CDR3 region is CASTRGMGEQYF. The CDR3 nucleotides are TGTGCCAGCACCCGGGGCATGGGCGAGCAGTACTTC.

This clonotype was counted only a few times. V is TRBV7-2 and J is TRBJ2-3, with 10 bases identical to TRBD2. Trimming cost V 4 bases and J 2 bases; bases outside gene matches: 3. The germline gives CDR1 SGHTA, CDR2 FQGNSA. This CDR3 is 15 amino acids long. CDR3 region: CASSWTSGPTDTQYF. DNA for the CDR3: TGTGCCAGCAGCTGGACTAGCGGACCCACAGATACGCAGTATTTT.

Ten or more counts support this clonotype. Here the CDR3 reads CASSQRTGGIDEQFF. DNA of the CDR3: TGTGCCAGCAGCCAAAGGACAGGGGGCATCGATGAGCAGTTCTTC. V is TRBV14 and J is TRBJ2-1; 11 nucleotides agree with TRBD1. Germline V gene sequence: CDR1 SGHDN, CDR2 FVKESK. The length of the CDR3 is 15 residues. V was pared by 2 bases and J by 8 bases, with 5 bases of the junction left unmatched.